These 3 T cell receptor beta chains were all obtained from the same sample, sequenced in a study of CD8+ T cells in alopecia areata. The authors extracted RNA and reverse transcribed it into cDNA as the sequencing template. Only in-frame clones appear in the TCRdb table, and some are missing; sequencing was by immunoSEQ multiplex PCR. The repertoire holds approximately 180,000 clones, with roughly 70% as singletons. The treatment: oral pan-JAK inhibitor, 5-10 mg twice daily. The sequences come from CD4+ T cells sorted from blood, collected between weeks 49 and 50, from a patient treated with tofacitinib. These receptor sequences come from a human donor with alopecia areata.

The rearrangement joins TRBV29-1 to TRBJ1-2, with no clear D. The length of the CDR3 is 13 residues. V was shortened by 0 bases and J by 8 bases, with 13 bases between the two germline ends. Germline lookup yields CDR1 SQVTM and CDR2 ANQGSEA. The DNA of the CDR3 is TGCAGCGTTGAAGACGGTGGCCCGGGGGGCTACACCTTC. Translated, it gives CSVEDGGPGGYTF.

With regard to this clone: A read error is possible here, since a much larger clone lies one base away. The rearrangement uses TRBV7-8 and TRBJ1-1, with D possibly being TRBD1 (6 bases). Germline lookup yields CDR1 SGHVS and CDR2 FQNEAQ. The germline V and J ends were trimmed by 2 bases and 0 bases, with 7 bases remaining between them. The CDR3 has 14 amino acids. The DNA for the CDR3 is TGTGCCAGCAGCTTACAGGGGATGAACACTGAAGCTTTCTTT. Translating it yields CASSLQGMNTEAFF.

This clone is a singleton in its sample. J is TRBJ2-7 and V is TRBV11-2; D is tentatively TRBD1 or TRBD2 (5 bases each). Germline V gene lookup returns CDR1 SGHAT and CDR2 FQNNGV. CDR3 length equals 17 residues. Trimming took 5 bases from V and 0 from J, leaving 20 bases between them. The DNA for the CDR3 is TGTGCCAGCAGCCCAATACGGGGCCACATGACCTCCTACGAGCAGTACTTC. This gives the protein CASSPIRGHMTSYEQYF.